This T cell receptor beta chain was documented in a study of OX40 agonist ivuxolimab in advanced cancers. Study at large: Patients received ivuxolimab, an agonistic anti-OX40 (CD134) antibody. Hepatocellular carcinoma, melanoma, renal cell or head and neck cancer was diagnosed in the dose-escalation patients. General study findings and limits: Also showing low normalized T-cell clonal expansion were some of the nonresponders.

Only in-frame clones appear in the TCRdb table, and some are missing; sequencing was by immunoSEQ multiplex PCR. The sample carries about 70,000 clones, about 73% recorded once. With baseline, cycle 4 day 1, and cycle 7 day 1 as timepoints, blood was sampled. The CDR3 consists of 15 residues. Germline CDR1 and CDR2: MNHEY and SVGAGI. Trimming at V came to 0 bases and at J to 1 base, leaving 0 bases not matched to a gene. A note on this clone: What it binds is not known.

Sequenced here: CD4+ or CD8+ T cells sorted from blood, sampled in a trial of the OX40 agonist ivuxolimab. The TCR sequence derives from an adult with an advanced solid tumor such as melanoma, head and neck, liver or kidney cancer. The rearrangement links TRBV6-5 to TRBJ1-3, with 7 bases fitting TRBD1. CDR3 coding DNA: TGTGCCAGCAGTTACTCGACAGGGTCTGGAAACACCATATATTTT. This encodes CASSYSTGSGNTIYF.